Below are 5 T cell receptor beta chains sequenced from a single sample in a study of blood T cell repertoires in COVID-19. Assay used: immunoSEQ multiplex PCR; TCRdb lists only in-frame clones, some missing. The sample lists some 350,000 clones, roughly 89% occurring once. Sequencing used peripheral blood. These receptors originate from a man younger than 35 with active or convalescent COVID-19.

The rearrangement uses TRBV28 and TRBJ1-2, with 8 bases matching TRBD1. With 6 bases clipped from V and 6 bases from J, the junction kept 9 bases outside the gene matches. Germline V gene lookup returns CDR1 MDHEN and CDR2 SYDVKM. CDR3 size: 14 residues. CDR3 amino acids: CASSGAGGAHGYTF. The CDR3 coding sequence is TGTGCCAGCAGCGGCGCAGGGGGCGCCCATGGCTACACCTTC.

This clone came up a few times. The chain is built from TRBV15 and TRBJ1-5; D perhaps matches TRBD1 (5 bases). V lost 5 bases and J 6 bases, leaving 17 bases between the germline ends. This CDR3 region has 15 residues. Germline CDR1 LNHNV, CDR2 YYDKDF (reference sequence). The CDR3 DNA is TGTGCCACCAGCGATGTCTCTCGGGGGTCTCAGCCCCAGCATTTT. Its translation: CATSDVSRGSQPQHF.

In its sample, this clone was seen once. This chain links TRBV5-1 with TRBJ2-2; 9 bases are shared with TRBD1. The J segment lost 5 bases and the V segment lost 5 bases, leaving 4 bases of the junction unmatched. Germline CDR1 and CDR2: SGHRS and YFSETQ. The CDR3 is 14 amino acids. Here the CDR3 DNA reads TGCGCCAGCAGGGGGACAGGGAAGACCGGGGAGCTGTTTTTT. Translated, it gives CASRGTGKTGELFF.

The J gene is TRBJ1-2, the V gene TRBV4-1, with 8 bases fitting TRBD1. Trimming took 1 base from V and 10 from J; bases not matched to a gene: 11. Looked up from germline, CDR1 is MGHRA and CDR2 is YSYEKL. The CDR3 covers 15 residues. CDR3 in DNA: TGCGCCAGCAGCCAAGTCTTGGCAGGGGGCGCTCTCTACACCTTC. Protein sequence: CASSQVLAGGALYTF.

The V call is TRBV6-6, the J call TRBJ1-4, with 10 bases lining up with TRBD1. The V segment lost 6 bases and the J segment 7 bases; nucleotides outside the gene matches: 8. The CDR3 has 15 amino acids. Germline V gives CDR1 MNHNY, CDR2 SVGAGI (reference sequence). The CDR3 protein is CASSWVTGGGEKLFF. The CDR3 DNA reads TGTGCCAGCAGCTGGGTGACAGGGGGCGGTGAAAAACTGTTTTTT.